This T cell receptor beta chain was recovered during a study of cytomegalovirus exposure and HLA in healthy donors. The study, taken as a whole, reports: Roughly uniform sequencing depth across donors was assumed, possibly incorrectly.

The CDR3 is 15 residues long. Germline V gene sequence: CDR1 SGHAT, CDR2 FQNNGV. Comment on this clone: Its specificity is unknown.

The PCR was carried out with 60 Vbeta primers and 13 Jbeta primers. Clones were read by immunoSEQ multiplex PCR, and TCRdb kept only the in-frame ones, dropping some. The sample lists roughly 120,000 clones, around 77% occurring once. The V gene is TRBV11-2, the J gene TRBJ2-5; the match to TRBD1 covers 9 bases. The end of the DNA fits TRBJ2-7 better, so the J call may be wrong. The sequence was collected from a human donor in good health. The sample was PBMCs. The CDR3 DNA reads TGTGCCAGCAGCATTGGGACAGGGTCCTCCTACGAGCAGTACTTC. Its translation: CASSIGTGSSYEQYF.